A selection of T cell receptor beta chains follows, all from one sample in a study of cytomegalovirus exposure and HLA in healthy donors. Method: immunoSEQ multiplex PCR; TCRdb's copy keeps in-frame clones and lacks some. This table has 150,000 to 250,000 clones, about four fifths appearing once. Sequenced input: PBMCs. Source of these receptors: a girl aged 10 to 17 in good health and CMV-seropositive. The CDR3 runs from the conserved cysteine through the conserved F or W. The size field is filled for only some rows; it gives once, few, many or a size class.

j_call clone_size v_call cdr3_aa
TRBJ2-3 few TRBV10-3 CAIKRGRDTDTQYF
TRBJ2-5 . TRBV19 CASSIVVAIETQYF
TRBJ1-1 . TRBV27 CASQLPYTEAFF
TRBJ2-7 . TRBV4-3 CASSQDLPGTGGNEQYF
TRBJ2-5 . TRBV14 CASSPGTAGETQYF
TRBJ2-1 . TRBV11-3 CASSLVGAEYGEQFF
TRBJ1-2 . TRBV10-3 CAISESTGNYGYTF
TRBJ1-2 once TRBV29-1 CSVGGGGGYTF
TRBJ2-1 . TRBV4-2 CASSQDPQGRGNEQFF
TRBJ1-2 . TRBV2 CASSEQGNYGYTF